This paragraph reports one TCR beta chain. Each 10 ml fresh peripheral blood draw supplied the PBMCs. The sample belongs to a study of T cells in Graves' hyperthyroidism and ophthalmopathy. Germline V gene lookup returns CDR1 SQVTM and CDR2 ANQGSEA. This CDR3 region has 14 residues. With 6 bases removed from V and 0 bases from J, the gap between germline ends came to 14 bases. Amplified regions were TCR beta CDR3 sequences from RNA transcripts. HTBI primers were employed in a first-round RT-PCR of the TCR CDR3. TCRdb called the multiplex PCR reads again in MiXCR, with one record for every CDR3 protein. The data hold approximately 610,000 distinct CDR3 sequences, with about 15% observed a single time.

The V gene is TRBV29-1, the J gene TRBJ1-1; weak D call: TRBD1 (5 bases). Sequencing input: blood. This TCR came from a middle-aged woman with Graves' ophthalmopathy. Written as DNA, the CDR3 is TGCAGCGTCCTGGGACGACACCTGAACACTGAAGCTTTCTTT. It translates to CSVLGRHLNTEAFF.